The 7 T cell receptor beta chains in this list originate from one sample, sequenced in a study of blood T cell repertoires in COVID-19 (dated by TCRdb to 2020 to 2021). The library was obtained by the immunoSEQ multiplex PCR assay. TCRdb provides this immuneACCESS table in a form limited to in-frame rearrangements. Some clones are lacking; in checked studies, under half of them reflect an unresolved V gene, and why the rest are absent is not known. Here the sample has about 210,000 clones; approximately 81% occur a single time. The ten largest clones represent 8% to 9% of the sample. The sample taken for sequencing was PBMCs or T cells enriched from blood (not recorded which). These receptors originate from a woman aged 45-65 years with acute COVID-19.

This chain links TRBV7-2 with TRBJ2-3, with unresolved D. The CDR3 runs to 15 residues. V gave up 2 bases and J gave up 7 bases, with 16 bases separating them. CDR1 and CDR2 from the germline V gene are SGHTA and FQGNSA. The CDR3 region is CASSLSPSRTNTQYF. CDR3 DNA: TGTGCCAGCAGCTTATCCCCATCCCGTACAAATACGCAGTATTTT. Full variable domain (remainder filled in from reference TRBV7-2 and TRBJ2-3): GAGVSQSPSNKVTEKGKDVELRCDPISGHTALYWYRQSLGQGLEFLIYFQGNSAPDKSGLPSDRFSAERTGGSVSTLTIQRTQQEDSAVYLCASSLSPSRTNTQYFGPGTRLTVL.

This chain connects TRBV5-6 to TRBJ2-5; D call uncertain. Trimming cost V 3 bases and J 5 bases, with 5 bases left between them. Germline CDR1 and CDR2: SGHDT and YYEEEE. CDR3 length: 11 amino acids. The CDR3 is CASSSRETQYF. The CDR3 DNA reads TGTGCCAGCAGCTCTCGGGAGACCCAGTACTTC. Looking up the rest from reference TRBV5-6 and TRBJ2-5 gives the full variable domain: DAGVTQSPTHLIKTRGQQVTLRCSPKSGHDTVSWYQQALGQGPQFIFQYYEEEERQRGNFPDRFSGHQFPNYSSELNVNALLLGDSALYLCASSSRETQYFGPGTRLLVL.

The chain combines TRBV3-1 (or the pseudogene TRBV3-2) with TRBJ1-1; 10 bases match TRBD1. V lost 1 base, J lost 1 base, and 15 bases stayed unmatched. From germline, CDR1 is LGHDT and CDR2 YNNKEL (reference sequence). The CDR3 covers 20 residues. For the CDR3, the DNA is TGTGCCAGCAGCCAAGCAAAGACAGGGGGCATACTGAATAAGAACACTGAAGCTTTCTTT. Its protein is CASSQAKTGGILNKNTEAFF.

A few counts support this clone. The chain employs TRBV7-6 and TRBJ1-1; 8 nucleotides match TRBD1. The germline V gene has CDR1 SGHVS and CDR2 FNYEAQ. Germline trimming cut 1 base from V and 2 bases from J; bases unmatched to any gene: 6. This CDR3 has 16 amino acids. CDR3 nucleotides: TGTGCCAGCAGCTTAGTTAGACAGGGGTCAAACACTGAAGCTTTCTTT. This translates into CASSLVRQGSNTEAFF.

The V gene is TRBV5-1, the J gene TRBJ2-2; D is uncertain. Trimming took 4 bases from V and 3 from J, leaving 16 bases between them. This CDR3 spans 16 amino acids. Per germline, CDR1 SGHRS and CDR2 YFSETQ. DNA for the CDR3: TGCGCCAGCAGCCCTCCCCCCCTTTCGGACACCGGGGAGCTGTTTTTT. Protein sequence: CASSPPPLSDTGELFF.

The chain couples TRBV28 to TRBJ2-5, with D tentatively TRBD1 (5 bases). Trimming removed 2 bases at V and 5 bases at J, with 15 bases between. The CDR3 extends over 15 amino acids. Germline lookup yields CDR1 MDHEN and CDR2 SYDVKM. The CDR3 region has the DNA TGTGCCAGCAGTTTACCCGGACACCCCTGGGAGACCCAGTACTTC. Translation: CASSLPGHPWETQYF.

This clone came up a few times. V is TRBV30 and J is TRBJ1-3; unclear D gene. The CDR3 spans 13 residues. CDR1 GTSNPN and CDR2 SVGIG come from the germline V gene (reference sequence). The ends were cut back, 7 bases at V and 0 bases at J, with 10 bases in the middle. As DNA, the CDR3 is TGTGCCTCCCAAGAGTACTCTGGAAACACCATATATTTT. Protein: CASQEYSGNTIYF.